This T cell receptor beta chain was profiled in a study of T cells after yellow fever vaccination. At least ten counts were recorded for this clonotype. TCRdb independently ran MiXCR on the 5' RACE reads; one entry per CDR3 protein. The table lists some 670,000 distinct CDR3 sequences, around an eighth of them singletons. Here the sequenced sample was PBMCs, taken on the day of the yellow fever booster vaccination. The source is a man aged 25 to 45 who received the YFV17D yellow fever vaccine.

CDR3 bases: TGTGCCACCAGTGATTTCTGGCAGTCCGGGGAGCTGTTTTTT. Protein sequence: CATSDFWQSGELFF. The chain has TRBV24-1 and TRBJ2-2; D not resolved. Trimming removed 1 base from V and 6 bases from J, with 8 bases in between. This CDR3 is built from 14 residues. Germline assignment: CDR1 KGHDR and CDR2 SFDVKD.